These T cell receptor beta chains were read from a single sample in a study of cytomegalovirus exposure and HLA in healthy donors. The repertoire was sequenced with immunoSEQ multiplex PCR; TCRdb's copy has only in-frame clones and lacks some. The repertoire holds more than 150,000 clones, with around 83% as singletons. Sequencing was carried out using PBMCs. Every receptor here comes from a woman in her late teens or twenties in good health and CMV-seronegative. Each CDR3 is given without its conserved first and last residue. Fields, in order: J gene, V gene, CDR3 protein.

>TRBJ2-7|TRBV28
ASSFIGTGSIYEQY
>TRBJ1-3|TRBV5-1
ASSGTPGDRPPLNSGNTIY
>TRBJ1-1|TRBV6-1
ASSSYRADTEAF
>TRBJ1-5|TRBV10-3
AISETTVNQPQH
>TRBJ2-1|TRBV6-8
ASSTTDSSYNEQF
>TRBJ1-3|TRBV29-1
SVNRVSGNTIY
>TRBJ2-1|TRBV6-4
ASSLSSGGDYNEQF
>TRBJ2-3|TRBV21-1
ASSPPGLAGVLNTQY
>TRBJ2-2|TRBV18
ASSAGPNFAGELF
>TRBJ1-3|TRBV2
ASSDGALSGNTIY
>TRBJ2-1|TRBV18
ASSPPSVSYNEQF
>TRBJ2-1|TRBV6-4
ASSPGTSGSTEQF
>TRBJ2-1|TRBV19
ASSHHLAGQF
>TRBJ2-3|TRBV28
ASSSKTGGLHLLGDTQY
>TRBJ2-7|TRBV4-2
ASSPSSGESREQY
>TRBJ2-1|TRBV4-1
ASSYSLSYNEQF
>TRBJ2-7|TRBV29-1
SVERAGAGYEQY
>TRBJ2-7|TRBV11-2
ASSLGGSEREQY
>TRBJ1-1|TRBV28
ASRMDMKNTEAF
>TRBJ1-5|TRBV27
STGHPDQPQH
>TRBJ1-3|TRBV11-2
ASSFRTGGSGAGNTIY
>TRBJ2-7|TRBV20-1
SASTGNEQY
>TRBJ2-7|TRBV5-1
ASSSSPPAREQY
>TRBJ2-7|TRBV5-4
ASSPPGTGSYEQY